Following are 7 T cell receptor beta chains from one sample sequenced in a study of radiotherapy plus CTLA-4 blockade in lung cancer. Generated by immunoSEQ multiplex PCR, the TCRdb table keeps only in-frame clones and is missing some. The table shows tens of thousands of clones, with approximately 80% occurring only once. The input for sequencing was peripheral blood, taken from a patient treated with radiotherapy plus ipilimumab. The source is a human donor with non-small cell lung cancer who had stable disease on radiotherapy plus ipilimumab.

This CDR3 is CASSARTGGETQYF. The CDR3 DNA reads TGTGCCAGCAGCGCCCGGACAGGCGGGGAGACCCAGTACTTC. V usage is TRBV9 and J usage is TRBJ2-5; 7 nucleotides agree with TRBD1. Per the germline V gene, CDR1 is SGDLS and CDR2 is YYNGEE. CDR3 size: 14 residues. The ends lost 3 bases at V and 5 bases at J; junction bases unmatched: 7. Full variable domain (remainder filled in from reference TRBV9 and TRBJ2-5): DSGVTQTPKHLITATGQRVTLRCSPRSGDLSVYWYQQSLDQGLQFLIQYYNGEERAKGNILERFSAQQFPDLHSELNLSSLELGDSALYFCASSARTGGETQYFGPGTRLLVL.

A few counts support this clone. This chain links TRBV30 with TRBJ1-1; possible D gene TRBD1, 5 bases. The CDR3 is made up of 13 amino acids. Germline CDR1 reads GTSNPN; CDR2 reads SVGIG (reference sequence). Between the trimmed V and J ends, which lost 6 bases and 1 base, there was a span of 12 bases. The CDR3 spells CACRGGANTEAFF. Written as DNA, the CDR3 is TGTGCCTGTCGAGGAGGGGCGAACACTGAAGCTTTCTTT.

The chain employs TRBV7-8 and TRBJ1-6, with D hard to call. Looked up from germline, CDR1 is SGHVS and CDR2 is FQNEAQ. The CDR3 is 16 residues long. V was trimmed by 5 bases and J by 2 bases, leaving 13 bases between them. The CDR3 sequence is CASSRPPIPYNSPLHF. The CDR3 DNA reads TGTGCCAGCAGCCGCCCCCCAATCCCCTATAATTCACCCCTCCACTTT.

This chain joins TRBV6-5 and TRBJ1-5, with unresolved D. The CDR3 consists of 15 residues. Trimming removed 3 bases from V and 5 bases from J, with 14 bases in between. CDR1 is MNHEY and CDR2 is SVGAGI in the germline V gene. For the CDR3, the DNA is TGTGCCAGCAGTTATCAGGCCGAAACGGATCAGCCCCAGCATTTT. The encoded protein is CASSYQAETDQPQHF.

A word on this clone: Germline and junction disagree at one end, which may indicate a read error. The chain has TRBV5-1 and TRBJ2-3; D is uncertain. In germline, CDR1 is SGHRS, CDR2 YFSETQ. The CDR3 consists of 16 residues. The DNA of the CDR3 is TGCGCCAGCAGCTACGACATCGCCCTTAGCACAGATATGCAGTATTTT. Amino acid sequence: CASSYDIALSTDMQYF.

This chain uses TRBV29-1 with TRBJ2-1; D is perhaps TRBD2 (7 bases). Germline loops: CDR1 SQVTM, CDR2 ANQGSEA. This CDR3 region has 14 residues. Trimming took 6 bases from V and 0 from J, leaving 12 bases between them. The CDR3 spells CSVGGGGSYNEQFF. CDR3 DNA: TGCAGCGTCGGAGGGGGGGGCTCCTACAATGAGCAGTTCTTC.

The chain couples TRBV6-5 to TRBJ1-6, with D unclear. The CDR3 is 12 residues long. The germline gives CDR1 MNHEY, CDR2 SVGAGI. Trimming cost V 3 bases and J 7 bases, with 4 bases left between them. CDR3 residues: CASSYPNSPLHF. The CDR3 bases are TGTGCCAGCAGTTATCCGAATTCACCCCTCCACTTT.